This T cell receptor (beta chain) was obtained from a study of Graves' ophthalmopathy and Graves' hyperthyroidism. General study points: In blood, most expanded thyroid clonotypes above 0.001 frequency were also detected. The model reached around 64% sensitivity and roughly 72% specificity for predicting ophthalmopathy progression. Between ophthalmopathy and stable hyperthyroidism, a 13-signature model drew a separation with around 86% sensitivity and approximately 79% specificity.

Amplification of TCR beta CDR3 regions used RNA transcripts. HTBI-primed first-round RT-PCR preceded second-round multiplex PCR. A single record per CDR3 protein comes from TCRdb applying MiXCR to the multiplex PCR reads. The sample has about 1.2 million distinct CDR3 sequences, roughly 35% seen once. As to this clonotype: As yet, its antigen is unknown.

Trimming took 5 bases from V and 8 from J, leaving 12 bases between them. The CDR3 length is 11 residues. Per germline, CDR1 SQVTM and CDR2 ANQGSEA. The chain joins TRBV29-1 to TRBJ1-2; D might be TRBD1 (5 bases). Input material: peripheral blood or thyroid tissue (not recorded which). The origin of this receptor is an adult man with Graves' hyperthyroidism. The CDR3 coding sequence is TGCAGCGTTCCCGGGGGAGTCGGCTACACCTTC. This encodes CSVPGGVGYTF.